This TCR beta chain is from a study of T cells after yellow fever vaccination (dated by TCRdb to about 2019). With respect to the entire study: Libraries from fractions with low cell numbers were prepared with the SMART-Seq v4 Ultra Low Input RNA kit. Bulk TCR alpha and beta repertoires were sequenced longitudinally to track T-cell clones before and after primary and booster YFV17D yellow fever vaccination. Bulk PBMC replicates and cell subsets were isolated from blood drawn at multiple timepoints before and after both primary and secondary immunization. The cohort comprised two healthy male donors, one aged 18 to 30 and one aged 30 to 40 years. What the work shows at the level of the full study, not this receptor alone: Only two donors were included in the study, so the extent to which the findings can be generalized is limited. After the booster, most clones that had expanded after primary vaccination were detected again (over 95% of CD4 and around 88% of CD8), suggesting broad maintenance of memory. Computational filtering was needed because FACS-sorted repertoires could contain abundant contaminating clonotypes from the bulk population. The secondary T-cell response was found to be weaker but faster than the primary response, with a peak reached on day 5 rather than on day 15. A small share of clonotypes occurred in both CD4 and CD8 compartments, likely arising from convergent recombination.

CDR1 LGHNA and CDR2 YSLEER were looked up in the germline V gene. V ends up 0 bases short and J 5 bases short, with an unmatched junction base count of 7. The CDR3 measures 16 amino acids from cysteine to phenylalanine. Solely the CDR3 DNA is kept, with 48 bases framed from the first base. TCR cDNA was made using 5'RACE template switching, a step that added a universal primer site and unique molecular identifiers. Priming for cDNA synthesis came from both the TCR alpha and TCR beta constant segments. Library amplification involved two PCR steps, and the second step added sample barcodes and sequencing adapters. Sequencing of libraries was done on Illumina HiSeq 2500 (2x100 bp) or NovaSeq (2x150 bp). Under the source paper's analysis protocol: Demultiplexing of reads and collapsing into UMI consensus sequences were performed with MIGEC, and V(D)J alignment was carried out with MiXCR. Vaccine-responding clonotypes were identified with edgeR using replicate PBMC samples, with FDR below 0.01 and a log2 fold change above 5 up to day 15 being required. CD4 or CD8 identity was assigned to each bulk clonotype according to whether the clonotype was present at higher abundance in the sequenced CD4 repertoire or the sequenced CD8 repertoire. TCRdb redid the processing of the public reads, applying fastp at Q25 and MiXCR, and retained in-frame beta chains. Rows matching on CDR3 protein sequence are summarized as one entry with the most common DNA and genes. TCRdb assigned the V and J calls; the authors' analysis was not used. This sample gives almost 600,000 distinct CDR3 sequences in total; about 13% of them show up just once. The ten largest clones represent about 14% of the sample.

This clonotype has more than one count but fewer than ten. Its antigen remains undetermined. Per-base qualities were not stored, and no clone one base away is much larger. The meaning of the sample's treatment or condition label: live attenuated yellow fever vaccine strain. At every blood-draw timepoint, two biological replicates of bulk PBMCs were collected. PBMCs were isolated from peripheral blood using a standard Ficoll-Paque protocol. TriZol was used to extract RNA from bulk PBMCs, from CD4 and CD8 fractions, and from dextramer-positive and dextramer-negative fractions. The sequencing used PBMCs, collected on the day of the yellow fever booster vaccination. The sequence was collected from a young man who received the YFV17D yellow fever vaccine. This chain joins TRBV4-3 to TRBJ2-1; TRBD2 lines up with 7 middle nucleotides. The CDR3 corresponds to CASSQEASGRDNEQFF. Read as DNA, the sequence is TGCGCCAGCAGCCAAGAGGCTAGCGGCCGAGACAATGAGCAGTTCTTC.